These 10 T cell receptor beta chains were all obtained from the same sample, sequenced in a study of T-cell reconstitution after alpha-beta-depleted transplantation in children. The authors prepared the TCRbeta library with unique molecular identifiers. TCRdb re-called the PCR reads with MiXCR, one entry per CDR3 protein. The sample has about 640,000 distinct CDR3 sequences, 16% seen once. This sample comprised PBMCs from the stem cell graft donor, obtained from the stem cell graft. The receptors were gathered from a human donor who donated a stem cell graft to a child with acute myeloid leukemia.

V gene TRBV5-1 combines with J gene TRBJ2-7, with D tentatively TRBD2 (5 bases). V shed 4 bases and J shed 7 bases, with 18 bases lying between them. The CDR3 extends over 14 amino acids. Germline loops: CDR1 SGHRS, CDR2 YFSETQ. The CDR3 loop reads CASSRSGRSSEQYV. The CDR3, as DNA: TGCGCCAGCAGCAGAAGCGGACGGAGTTCGGAGCAGTACGTC.

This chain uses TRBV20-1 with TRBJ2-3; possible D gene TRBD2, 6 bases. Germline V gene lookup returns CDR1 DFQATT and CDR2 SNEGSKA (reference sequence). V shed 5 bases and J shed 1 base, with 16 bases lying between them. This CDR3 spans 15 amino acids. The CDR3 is CSAREGRGGTDTQYF. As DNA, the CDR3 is TGCAGTGCTCGCGAAGGGCGGGGCGGCACAGATACGCAGTATTTT.

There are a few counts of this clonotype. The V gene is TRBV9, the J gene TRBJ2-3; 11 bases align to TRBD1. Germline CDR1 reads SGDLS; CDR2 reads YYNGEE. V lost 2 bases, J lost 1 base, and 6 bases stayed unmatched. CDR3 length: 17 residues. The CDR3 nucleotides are TGTGCCAGCAGCGTTTATTCGGGACAGGGGGGCACAGATACGCAGTATTTT. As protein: CASSVYSGQGGTDTQYF.

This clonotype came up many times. Written as DNA, the CDR3 is TGCAGTGCTAGAGATTTGAAAAGGACTAGCGGATACAATGAGCAGTTCTTC. Amino acid sequence: CSARDLKRTSGYNEQFF. The rearrangement uses TRBV20-1 and TRBJ2-1; 10 bases align to TRBD2. The CDR3 contains 17 residues. V lost 0 bases to trimming and J lost 4 bases; unmatched junction nucleotides: 9. Looked up from germline, CDR1 is DFQATT and CDR2 is SNEGSKA (reference sequence).

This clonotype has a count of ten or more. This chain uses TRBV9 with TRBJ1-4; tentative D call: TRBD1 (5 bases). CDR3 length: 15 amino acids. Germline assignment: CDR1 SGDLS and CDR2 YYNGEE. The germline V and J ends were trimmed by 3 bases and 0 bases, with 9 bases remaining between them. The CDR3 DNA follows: TGTGCCAGCAGCGCGGGACGGACAACTAATGAAAAACTGTTTTTT. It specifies CASSAGRTTNEKLFF.

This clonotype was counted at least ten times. DNA of the CDR3: TGTGCCAGCAGCACCCAGTACCTGAACACCGGGGAGCTGTTTTTT. Protein product: CASSTQYLNTGELFF. The V call is TRBV7-2, the J call TRBJ2-2; no firm D call. The CDR3 runs 15 residues. Germline V gives CDR1 SGHTA, CDR2 FQGNSA. Deletions cut 5 bases from V and 1 base from J, with 11 bases between.

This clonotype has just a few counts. The DNA of the CDR3 is TGTGCCAGCAGTTTAGGGGGTGCGAGCCCCTCCACAGATACGCAGTATTTT. Amino acid sequence: CASSLGGASPSTDTQYF. V usage is TRBV12-3 or TRBV12-4 and J usage is TRBJ2-3; D unresolved. V was shortened by 1 base and J by 2 bases, with 16 bases between the two germline ends. The CDR3 spans 17 residues.

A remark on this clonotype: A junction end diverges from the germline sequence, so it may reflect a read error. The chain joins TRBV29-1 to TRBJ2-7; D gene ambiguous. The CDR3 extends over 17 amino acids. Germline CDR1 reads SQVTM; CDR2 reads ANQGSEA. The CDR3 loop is CSVVLPDGAIDPYGQYF. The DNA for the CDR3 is TGCAGCGTTGTTCTACCGGACGGCGCGATTGATCCCTACGGGCAGTACTTC.

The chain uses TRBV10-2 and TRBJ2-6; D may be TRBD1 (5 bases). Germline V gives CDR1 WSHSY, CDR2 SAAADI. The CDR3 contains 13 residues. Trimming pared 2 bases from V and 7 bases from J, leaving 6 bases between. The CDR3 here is CASSEQGANVLTF. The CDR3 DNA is TGCGCCAGCAGTGAGCAGGGAGCCAACGTCCTGACTTTC.

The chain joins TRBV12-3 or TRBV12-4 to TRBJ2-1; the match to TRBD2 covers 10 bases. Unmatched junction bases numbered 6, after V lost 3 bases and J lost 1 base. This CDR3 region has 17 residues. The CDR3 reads CASSFGSGGISYNEQFF. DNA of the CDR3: TGTGCCAGCAGTTTTGGTAGCGGGGGGATTTCCTACAATGAGCAGTTCTTC.